The rows below give T cell receptor beta chains drawn from one sample of a study of blood T cell repertoires in COVID-19. Clones were read by immunoSEQ multiplex PCR, and TCRdb kept only the in-frame ones, dropping some. This sample has 650,000 to 800,000 clones, with 80% to 90% found just once. Sequencing was carried out using peripheral blood. These receptors originate from a woman aged 18-30 years with acute or convalescent COVID-19. Each CDR3 is given without its conserved first and last residue. The order of the fields is V gene, J gene, CDR3 protein.

v_call: TRBV7-8
j_call: TRBJ2-2
cdr3_aa: ASSLAFDRLYTGELF

v_call: TRBV4-3
j_call: TRBJ1-1
cdr3_aa: ASSQVGGGDTEAF

v_call: TRBV9
j_call: TRBJ1-1
cdr3_aa: ASSPVPEAF

v_call: TRBV9
j_call: TRBJ1-6
cdr3_aa: ASTSGGVYNSPLH

v_call: TRBV11-2
j_call: TRBJ2-7
cdr3_aa: ASSLLWGPSYEQY

v_call: TRBV29-1
j_call: TRBJ2-7
cdr3_aa: SASDRGLYEQY

v_call: TRBV23-1
j_call: TRBJ2-7
cdr3_aa: ASVRAYEQY

v_call: TRBV3-1/TRBV3-2
j_call: TRBJ1-4
cdr3_aa: ASKSGGKVANEKLF

v_call: TRBV24-1
j_call: TRBJ1-1
cdr3_aa: ATSDDGVGVTEAF

v_call: TRBV27
j_call: TRBJ1-4
cdr3_aa: ASNGGGAREKLF

v_call: TRBV21-1
j_call: TRBJ1-1
cdr3_aa: ASRQVREDTEAF

v_call: TRBV19
j_call: TRBJ1-3
cdr3_aa: ASTKNRGSSGNTIY

v_call: TRBV2
j_call: TRBJ2-1
cdr3_aa: ASTRPAGNEQF

v_call: TRBV3-1/TRBV3-2
j_call: TRBJ1-3
cdr3_aa: ASSHTGASGNTIY

v_call: TRBV9
j_call: TRBJ2-5
cdr3_aa: ASSVGLAGGMWETQY

v_call: TRBV6-4
j_call: TRBJ1-1
cdr3_aa: ASSVDRDTEAF

v_call: TRBV2
j_call: TRBJ1-5
cdr3_aa: ASSERAGVQPQH

v_call: TRBV14
j_call: TRBJ1-6
cdr3_aa: ASSQEESSYNSPLH

v_call: TRBV7-3
j_call: TRBJ1-1
cdr3_aa: ASSRQGPNTEAF

v_call: TRBV6-1
j_call: TRBJ1-6
cdr3_aa: ASSEDRNYNSPLH

v_call: TRBV3-1/TRBV3-2
j_call: TRBJ2-7
cdr3_aa: ASSQESLSRPYEQY

v_call: TRBV28
j_call: TRBJ2-7
cdr3_aa: ASSLVTGLDEQY

v_call: TRBV7-9
j_call: TRBJ1-1
cdr3_aa: ASSSEQTTEAF

v_call: TRBV5-1
j_call: TRBJ1-2
cdr3_aa: ASSSGVGYT

v_call: TRBV12-3/TRBV12-4
j_call: TRBJ2-3
cdr3_aa: ASSSGTDTQY

v_call: TRBV12-5
j_call: TRBJ1-1
cdr3_aa: ASGLPYPIPEAF

v_call: TRBV27
j_call: TRBJ1-1
cdr3_aa: ASSSQGWDTEAF

v_call: TRBV5-1
j_call: TRBJ2-1
cdr3_aa: ASSPLAGAHNEQF

v_call: TRBV2
j_call: TRBJ2-7
cdr3_aa: ASTRAGGTLSYEQY

v_call: TRBV30
j_call: TRBJ1-4
cdr3_aa: AWSTYRGSNEKLF

v_call: TRBV24-1
j_call: TRBJ1-4
cdr3_aa: ATSEGQGVKKLF

v_call: TRBV10-3
j_call: TRBJ1-2
cdr3_aa: AISESLTGSHGYT

v_call: TRBV6-2/TRBV6-3
j_call: TRBJ2-1
cdr3_aa: ASSYPPVRVWDEQF

v_call: TRBV2
j_call: TRBJ1-5
cdr3_aa: ASHPSPGPQH

v_call: TRBV5-5
j_call: TRBJ1-5
cdr3_aa: ASSIVAGRYNQPQH

v_call: TRBV5-4
j_call: TRBJ2-1
cdr3_aa: ASSLIWANNEQF

v_call: TRBV5-1
j_call: TRBJ2-1
cdr3_aa: ASSLPTLSGEQF

v_call: TRBV5-4
j_call: TRBJ1-1
cdr3_aa: ASSLLTGRTEAF

v_call: TRBV3-1/TRBV3-2
j_call: TRBJ1-2
cdr3_aa: ASSQYLAGQGYT

v_call: TRBV18
j_call: TRBJ1-2
cdr3_aa: ASSPGRGQFYGYT